Below are 26 T cell receptor beta chains sequenced from a single sample in a study of blood T cells in healthy people across ages. Alongside a J-beta primer mix, a sample-barcoded 5' primer served in a second PCR lasting about 7 to 12 cycles. TCRdb reanalysed the 5' RACE reads using MiXCR and keeps one entry per CDR3 protein. The data show about 970,000 distinct CDR3 sequences, just over 50% seen once. The specimen was blood. These receptors all stem from a woman aged 55 to 70 in good health.

This chain connects TRBV28 to TRBJ2-7; 7 nucleotides line up with TRBD2. CDR1 is MDHEN, CDR2 SYDVKM, per germline. The CDR3 runs 15 residues. With V trimmed by 5 bases and J by 3 bases, 10 bases remained unmatched. The CDR3 bases are TGTGCCAGCAGTGTAGGAGGACTAGTCCTCTACGAGCAGTACTTC. Encoded protein: CASSVGGLVLYEQYF.

A few counts support this clonotype. The chain joins TRBV4-2 to TRBJ2-1; TRBD2 matches at 9 bases. V gave up 4 bases and J gave up 4 bases; unmatched junction bases: 8. The germline CDR1 and CDR2 sequences are LGHNA and YNFKEQ. CDR3 size: 16 residues. The DNA of the CDR3 is TGTGCCAGCAGCCCGTTCGGGACTAGCCTATACAATGAGCAGTTCTTC. Protein sequence: CASSPFGTSLYNEQFF.

The chain uses TRBV28 and TRBJ2-7; D possibly corresponds to TRBD2 (5 bases). Trimming shortened V by 5 bases and J by 4 bases, and 21 bases separated the two germline ends. This CDR3 spans 16 amino acids. In germline, CDR1 is MDHEN, CDR2 SYDVKM. CDR3 region: CASSPSGAFRLYEQYF. CDR3 DNA sequence: TGTGCCAGCAGTCCCAGCGGCGCTTTCCGCCTATACGAGCAGTACTTC.

In this sample, this clonotype turned up many times. The chain combines TRBV12-3 or TRBV12-4 with TRBJ2-1, with 11 nucleotides matching TRBD2. This CDR3 region has 14 residues. V lost 4 bases to trimming and J lost 9 bases; unmatched junction nucleotides: 5. CDR3 sequence (DNA): TGTGCCAGCAGTTCACTAGCGGGAGACGGTGAGCAGTTCTTC. Translation: CASSSLAGDGEQFF.

The table lists this clonotype with a few counts. This rearrangement joins TRBV29-1 to TRBJ1-1, with D possibly TRBD1 on 5 matching bases. V was shortened by 4 bases and J by 7 bases, with 13 bases between the two germline ends. The CDR3 covers 12 residues. Germline V gene lookup returns CDR1 SQVTM and CDR2 ANQGSEA. DNA for the CDR3: TGCAGCGTTGGGACATACCTGGGTGAAGCTTTCTTT. Translating gives CSVGTYLGEAFF.

There are a few counts of this clonotype. The chain joins TRBV13 to TRBJ2-5; perhaps TRBD1 as D (6 bases). Trimming removed 7 bases from V and 2 bases from J, with 14 bases in between. The CDR3 is made up of 14 amino acids. From germline, CDR1 is PRHDT and CDR2 FYEKMQ (reference sequence). CDR3 loop: CASTFDRTQETQYF. CDR3 nucleotide sequence: TGTGCCAGCACCTTTGACAGGACGCAAGAGACCCAGTACTTC.

The chain combines TRBV13 with TRBJ1-4; perhaps TRBD1 as D (5 bases). Trimming took 5 bases from V and 6 from J, leaving 13 bases between them. The CDR3 runs 14 residues. Germline V gene lookup returns CDR1 PRHDT and CDR2 FYEKMQ (reference sequence). CDR3 loop: CASSLPGFDEKLFF. CDR3 in DNA: TGTGCCAGCAGCCTCCCAGGGTTCGATGAAAAACTGTTTTTT.

This clonotype was detected a few times. The V and J genes are TRBV27 and TRBJ2-7; 11 bases align to TRBD2. This CDR3 has 15 amino acids. The germline V gene has CDR1 MNHEY and CDR2 SMNVEV (reference sequence). The V gene end was trimmed by 6 bases and the J gene end by 5 bases; junction bases not matched to a gene: 9. The CDR3 loop is CASSTTSGSSHEQYF. The CDR3 nucleotides read TGTGCCAGCAGCACCACTAGCGGGAGTAGCCACGAGCAGTACTTC.

This sequence joins TRBV12-3 or TRBV12-4 and TRBJ2-3, with no clear D. This CDR3 is 12 amino acids long. The V end lost 3 bases, the J end lost 7 bases, and 8 bases lay between the germline ends. The CDR3, as DNA: TGTGCCAGCAGTTTGTCCGAACATACGCAGTATTTT. Protein sequence: CASSLSEHTQYF.

The rearrangement links TRBV5-1 to TRBJ2-2, with 8 positions matching TRBD2. The CDR3 contains 14 residues. Per germline, CDR1 SGHRS and CDR2 YFSETQ. V gave up 3 bases and J gave up 7 bases; unmatched junction bases: 5. The CDR3 DNA follows: TGCGCCAGCAGCTCGGGACTAGAAGTCGGGGAGCTGTTTTTT. Translation gives CASSSGLEVGELFF.

This chain connects TRBV5-1 to TRBJ1-1, with TRBD1 identical over 8 bases. Losses at the gene ends were 1 base for V and 5 bases for J; bases not matched to a gene: 10. The CDR3 extends over 16 amino acids. Germline CDR1 SGHRS, CDR2 YFSETQ. This CDR3 is CASSLIAGGIMTEAFF. CDR3 bases: TGCGCCAGCAGCTTGATCGCAGGGGGCATTATGACTGAAGCTTTCTTT.

This rearrangement joins TRBV9 to TRBJ2-3, with 9 bases fitting TRBD2. Germline V gene lookup returns CDR1 SGDLS and CDR2 YYNGEE. The CDR3 contains 16 residues. Trimming cost V 7 bases and J 0 bases; bases outside gene matches: 9. CDR3 DNA sequence: TGTGCCAGCGGCCTTCGCGGGAGGGTTAGCACAGATACGCAGTATTTT. It specifies CASGLRGRVSTDTQYF.

In this sample, this clonotype turned up a few times. The chain uses TRBV15 and TRBJ2-5; D is unresolved. Trimming shortened V by 0 bases and J by 5 bases, and 13 bases separated the two germline ends. Per the germline V gene, CDR1 is LNHNV and CDR2 is YYDKDF (reference sequence). The CDR3 is 15 amino acids. CDR3 sequence (DNA): TGTGCCACCAGCAGAGATTCCGGAGTTGGGGAGACCCAGTACTTC. Protein product: CATSRDSGVGETQYF.

The rearrangement links TRBV7-2 to TRBJ2-2; 7 bases align to TRBD2. There are 15 residues in the CDR3. Per the germline V gene, CDR1 is SGHTA and CDR2 is FQGNSA. V shed 6 bases, J shed 4 bases, and the junction held 8 bases outside the gene matches. For the CDR3, the DNA is TGTGCCAGCAGGCCCTGGGCGGGAGTCACCGGGGAGCTGTTTTTT. It specifies CASRPWAGVTGELFF.

The CDR3 reads CASSSRRPEQGASYNEQFF. In DNA form, the CDR3 reads TGTGCCAGCAGCTCCCGCCGCCCTGAACAGGGGGCCTCCTACAATGAGCAGTTCTTC. The gene calls are TRBV7-6 and TRBJ2-1, with 9 nucleotides matching TRBD1. CDR3 length equals 19 residues. Germline values: CDR1 SGHVS, CDR2 FNYEAQ. The V gene end was trimmed by 4 bases and the J gene end by 0 bases; junction bases not matched to a gene: 13.

J is TRBJ2-6 and V is TRBV20-1, with no clear D. Per the germline V gene, CDR1 is DFQATT and CDR2 is SNEGSKA (reference sequence). V lost 3 bases, J lost 5 bases, and 14 bases lay in between. The CDR3 consists of 15 residues. The CDR3 region has the DNA TGCAGTGCTAGCCCTCTGGATTCACGGGCCAACGTCCTGACTTTC. Translation gives CSASPLDSRANVLTF.

The chain is built from TRBV20-1 and TRBJ2-7; TRBD2 might be the D (6 bases). The CDR3 spans 18 residues. Trimming stripped 1 base from V and 3 bases from J, with 25 bases between. Germline CDR1 reads DFQATT; CDR2 reads SNEGSKA (reference sequence). The CDR3 protein is CSARAGASARGVGYEQYF. The CDR3 region has the DNA TGCAGTGCTAGAGCTGGGGCTAGCGCGAGAGGTGTAGGCTACGAGCAGTACTTC.

The sample holds a few counts of this clonotype. The chain has TRBV4-1 and TRBJ2-7; tentatively, D is TRBD1 (6 bases). The CDR3 covers 15 residues. Germline assignment: CDR1 MGHRA and CDR2 YSYEKL. The V end lost 2 bases, the J end lost 4 bases, and 15 bases lay between the germline ends. CDR3 coding DNA: TGCGCCAGCAGCCAAAACCCCGTAGGGGGTTACGAGCAGTACTTC. Amino acids: CASSQNPVGGYEQYF.

Worth noting for this clonotype: This may be a read error: a much more frequent sequence differs by one nucleotide. The chain joins TRBV4-2 to TRBJ2-7; perhaps D is TRBD1 or TRBD2 (5 bases each). Trimming cost V 8 bases and J 0 bases, with 14 bases left between them. CDR1 and CDR2 from the germline V gene are LGHNA and YNFKEQ. This CDR3 has 14 amino acids. CDR3: CASGSAGSSYEQYF. The DNA for the CDR3 is TGTGCCAGCGGTTCGGCAGGGAGCTCCTACGAGCAGTACTTC.

This clonotype came up a few times. This sequence joins TRBV11-2 and TRBJ2-5; D gene ambiguous. From germline, CDR1 is SGHAT and CDR2 FQNNGV. The V end lost 7 bases, the J end lost 5 bases, and 14 bases lay between the germline ends. The CDR3 sequence is 13 residues long. The CDR3 region is CASNDLARETQYF. DNA of the CDR3: TGTGCCAGCAACGATTTGGCGCGGGAGACCCAGTACTTC.

This chain uses TRBV6-2 or TRBV6-3 with TRBJ1-2; tentatively, D is TRBD1 (5 bases). Per the germline V gene, CDR1 is MNHEY and CDR2 is SVGEGT. V was clipped by 5 bases and J by 9 bases, with 10 bases between them. The CDR3 runs 11 residues. CDR3: CASSKGSSYTF. CDR3 nucleotide sequence: TGTGCCAGCAGTAAGGGGAGTAGCTACACCTTC.

The CDR3 DNA reads as TGCAGCGTTAATCCTGGCCCTGGGGCCAACGTCCTGACTTTC. It is translated as CSVNPGPGANVLTF. V gene TRBV29-1 combines with J gene TRBJ2-6; the D is unclear. Germline V lookup: CDR1 SQVTM, CDR2 ANQGSEA. The CDR3 is 14 residues long. V was trimmed by 5 bases and J by 2 bases, leaving 10 bases between them.

The rearrangement joins TRBV18 to TRBJ2-3, with D possibly TRBD2 on 6 matching bases. Germline CDR1 is KGHSH and CDR2 is LQKENI. Trimming removed 4 bases at V and 2 bases at J, with 10 bases between. The CDR3 runs 14 residues. CDR3 sequence (DNA): TGTGCCAGCTCACTTAAGGACTACACAGATACGCAGTATTTT. Translated, it gives CASSLKDYTDTQYF.

V usage is TRBV21-1 and J usage is TRBJ2-5; the D segment call TRBD1 is taken from the table without a DNA check. TRBV21-1 is recorded as a pseudogene. The CDR3 runs to 23 residues. CDR3 in amino acids: CASSKNPPRRQGARERNQETQYF. CDR3 DNA: TGTGCCAGCAGCAAAAACCCCCCCAGGAGACAGGGGGCGAGGGAGCGGAATCAAGAGACCCAGTACTTC.

This chain links TRBV2 with TRBJ2-1; possible D gene TRBD2, 5 bases. The germline CDR1 and CDR2 sequences are SNHLY and FYNNEI. The CDR3 has 16 amino acids. V lost 4 bases and J 2 bases, leaving 15 bases between the germline ends. CDR3: CASSVSRDTTYNEQFF. In nucleotides, the CDR3 is TGTGCCAGCAGTGTCAGTCGGGATACAACCTACAATGAGCAGTTCTTC.

This clonotype showed up just once. The chain has TRBV15 and TRBJ2-3, with 10 bases that match TRBD1. The V gene end was trimmed by 2 bases and the J gene end by 1 base; junction bases not matched to a gene: 3. CDR3 size: 16 residues. Germline values: CDR1 LNHNV, CDR2 YYDKDF (reference sequence). CDR3 DNA: TGTGCCACCAGCAGACGGACAGGGGGTGGCACAGATACGCAGTATTTT. This sequence encodes CATSRRTGGGTDTQYF.